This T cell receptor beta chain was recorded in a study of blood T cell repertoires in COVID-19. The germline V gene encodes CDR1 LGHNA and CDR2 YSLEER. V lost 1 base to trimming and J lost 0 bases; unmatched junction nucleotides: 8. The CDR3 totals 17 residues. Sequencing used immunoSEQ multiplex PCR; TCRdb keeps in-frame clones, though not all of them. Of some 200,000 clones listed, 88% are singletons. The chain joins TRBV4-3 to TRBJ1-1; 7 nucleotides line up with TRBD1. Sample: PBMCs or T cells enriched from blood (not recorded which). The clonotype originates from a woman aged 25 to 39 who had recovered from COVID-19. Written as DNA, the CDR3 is TGCGCCAGCAGCCAAGTCCGACAGGGTATTTTGAACACTGAAGCTTTCTTT. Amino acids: CASSQVRQGILNTEAFF.